This T cell receptor (beta chain) came from a study of molecular identifiers for immune sequencing clone quantification. Study in general: Replicate runs used RNA from about 19,000 or 110,000 naive CD8 cells, which was split five ways into aliquots, and four of those aliquots were then sequenced.

This CDR3 spans 13 amino acids. Germline V lookup: CDR1 SGHDT, CDR2 YYEEEE. Trimming stripped 0 bases from V and 8 bases from J, with 9 bases between. TCRdb itself ran the PCR reads through MiXCR, one entry per CDR3 protein. The sample includes about 53,000 distinct CDR3 sequences, about a third seen only once; the top ten take 3% to 4%. The specimen was naive CD8+ T cells from blood, with Jurkat cell RNA spiked in. Specified subset: FACS-sorted CD8+CD4-CCR7+CD45RA+ naive T cells. The sequence was obtained from a human donor in good health. Some libraries in this study had Jurkat cell RNA spiked in. The chain combines TRBV5-6 with TRBJ2-1, with D maybe TRBD2 (6 bases). The CDR3 DNA reads as TGTGCCAGCAGCTTGGTAGGGGACTATGAGCAGTTCTTC. This gives the protein CASSLVGDYEQFF.